This TCR beta chain was obtained from a study of T cells after posttransplantation cyclophosphamide. Germline loops: CDR1 MNHEY, CDR2 SVGAGI. The CDR3 contains 11 residues. Trimming cost V 5 bases and J 5 bases, with 6 bases left between them. Assay: immunoSEQ multiplex PCR; the TCRdb copy retains only in-frame clones and omits some. The sample has tens of thousands of clones, 92% seen once. Comment on this clone: Its antigen is not known.

Regarding the study as a whole: Recipient CMV seropositivity and CMV reactivation strongly tracked TRB clonality.

The chain couples TRBV6-5 to TRBJ2-5; D is unclear. The sequencing sample was made of PBMCs. The receptor's source is a woman in her fifties or sixties in good health and a related stem cell transplant donor. Written as DNA, the CDR3 is TGTGCCAGCAGTAGGCGGGAGACCCAGTACTTC. This translates into CASSRRETQYF.